Included here is one T cell receptor beta chain sequence, with context. The data stem from a study of blood T cell repertoires in COVID-19. Looking at the study overall: Sites across the United States, Italy and Spain contributed samples from acute and convalescent COVID-19. In each case, the material was cDNA or gDNA derived from T cells, B-cell-depleted T cells, or PBMCs.

The assay was immunoSEQ multiplex PCR, and TCRdb's table has in-frame clones only and misses some. The profile covers about 59,000 clones, with less than 75% appearing a single time and less than 20% taken by the ten largest. Germline loops: CDR1 SEHNR, CDR2 FQNEAQ (reference sequence). The CDR3 is 14 residues long. The V segment lost 3 bases and the J segment 9 bases; nucleotides outside the gene matches: 9. This TCR derives from a woman in her fifties or sixties with active or convalescent COVID-19. V gene TRBV7-9 combines with J gene TRBJ1-1; 8 positions agree with TRBD1. The sample was peripheral blood. CDR3 DNA sequence: TGTGCCAGCAGCTTTTCAGGGGGCGTGAGGCAAGCTTTCTTT. Its protein product is CASSFSGGVRQAFF.